This TCR beta chain was sequenced during a study of blood T cells in healthy people across ages. This clonotype came up a few times. For the second PCR, which ran for about 6 to 11 cycles, a sample-barcoded 5' primer and a J-beta primer mix were used. Each CDR3 protein is one row after TCRdb ran MiXCR on the 5' RACE reads. The table records 1.5 million to 1.9 million distinct CDR3 sequences, 35% to 45% of them present only once. V dropped 5 bases and J dropped 4 bases, with 15 bases sitting between them. Germline assignment: CDR1 SGHRS and CDR2 YFSETQ. This CDR3 comprises 14 residues. The sequenced material came from blood. The source of this sequence is a woman aged 18 to 35 in good health. The genes are TRBV5-1 and TRBJ1-1; D may be TRBD1 (5 bases). CDR3 DNA: TGCGCCAGCAGTGAACTGGGGACCCCCACTGAAGCTTTCTTT. Encoded protein: CASSELGTPTEAFF.